Shown below are 8 T cell receptor beta chains from a single sample sequenced in a study of early T cells in non-severe SARS-CoV-2 infection. TCRdb itself ran the 5' RACE reads through MiXCR, one entry per CDR3 protein. Of fewer than 40,000 distinct CDR3 sequences detected, roughly 7.1% appear once; the ten largest clones hold around an eighth. The sample here was whole blood, taken at baseline. These receptors all come from an adult who was a healthcare worker with PCR-confirmed SARS-CoV-2 infection or an uninfected control (not recorded which).

The J gene is TRBJ2-2, the V gene TRBV29-1, with D tentatively TRBD1 (6 bases). V shed 7 bases and J shed 6 bases, with 12 bases lying between them. The CDR3 runs 12 residues. Germline V gene lookup returns CDR1 SQVTM and CDR2 ANQGSEA. CDR3 coding DNA: TGCAGCGCAGCAGGGGTCTCCGGGGAGCTGTTTTTT. Encoded protein: CSAAGVSGELFF.

This clonotype has more than one count but fewer than ten. The gene calls are TRBV7-9 and TRBJ1-4, with TRBD1 matching over 8 bases. The ends lost 4 bases at V and 10 bases at J; junction bases unmatched: 8. CDR1 and CDR2 (germline): SEHNR, FQNEAQ (reference sequence). This CDR3 region has 14 residues. This chain's CDR3 is CASSSTQGAGKLFF. The CDR3 DNA follows: TGTGCCAGCAGCTCGACCCAGGGGGCAGGAAAACTGTTTTTT.

V is TRBV5-8 and J is TRBJ1-1; D is uncertain. CDR1 SGHTS and CDR2 YDEGEE come from the germline V gene. The CDR3 is made up of 13 amino acids. V was clipped by 0 bases and J by 4 bases, with 7 bases between them. DNA for the CDR3: TGTGCCAGCAGCTTGGCCTGGAGCACTGAAGCTTTCTTT. Its protein product is CASSLAWSTEAFF.

This clonotype was detected a few times. The CDR3 bases are TGTGCCAGCAGCTTACACGGGCCCCGCAACGAGTTCTTC. This codes for CASSLHGPRNEFF. V usage is TRBV5-5 and J usage is TRBJ2-1; D gene ambiguous. V was clipped by 2 bases and J by 14 bases, with 17 bases between them. Germline lookup yields CDR1 SGHKS and CDR2 YYEKEE (reference sequence). The CDR3 totals 13 residues. The complete variable domain, with remaining parts taken from reference TRBV5-5 and TRBJ2-1, reads DAGVTQSPTHLIKTRGQQVTLRCSPISGHKSVSWYQQVLGQGPQFIFQYYEKEERGRGNFPDRFSARQFPNYSSELNVNALLLGDSALYLCASSLHGPRNEFFGPGTRLTVL.

This clonotype was recorded at least ten times. The V and J genes are TRBV12-3 or TRBV12-4 and TRBJ2-1; 12 bases are a match to TRBD2. CDR3 size: 20 residues. J gave up 4 bases and V 7 bases, and 20 bases lay outside the gene matches. The CDR3 loop is CASTVSLTSGREGVYNEQFF. The CDR3 coding sequence is TGTGCCAGCACCGTTTCTTTGACTAGCGGGAGAGAAGGGGTATACAATGAGCAGTTCTTC.

This clonotype was counted many times. The V and J genes are TRBV6-6 and TRBJ2-1; TRBD2 agrees at 11 bases. V trimming: 6 bases; J trimming: 6 bases; junction bases outside the gene matches: 7. This CDR3 has 15 amino acids. The germline CDR1 and CDR2 sequences are MNHNY and SVGAGI (reference sequence). The CDR3 DNA is TGTGCCAGCAGCGAAACTAGCGGGAGTCGCAATGAGCAGTTCTTC. Its protein is CASSETSGSRNEQFF.

This clonotype has just a few counts. The chain joins TRBV19 to TRBJ2-2; 9 nucleotides line up with TRBD2. CDR3 length equals 14 residues. Trimming removed 6 bases from V and 6 bases from J; junction bases left unmatched: 5. CDR1 LNHDA and CDR2 SQIVND come from the germline V gene (reference sequence). The CDR3 DNA sequence: TGTGCCAGTAGAGAGGGACTAGCATCCGGGGAGCTGTTTTTT. Amino acids: CASREGLASGELFF. The whole variable domain, filled in from reference TRBV19 and TRBJ2-2, reads DGGITQSPKYLFRKEGQNVTLSCEQNLNHDAMYWYRQDPGQGLRLIYYSQIVNDFQKGDIAEGYSVSREKKESFPLTVTSAQKNPTAFYLCASREGLASGELFFGEGSRLTVL.

There are many counts of this clonotype. CDR3 sequence: CASSPHAAVNTEAFF. The CDR3, as DNA: TGTGCCAGCAGCCCCCATGCGGCAGTGAACACTGAAGCTTTCTTT. V is TRBV12-3 or TRBV12-4 and J is TRBJ1-1; the D is unclear. The length of the CDR3 is 15 residues. The V end lost 6 bases, the J end lost 0 bases, and 14 bases lay between the germline ends.